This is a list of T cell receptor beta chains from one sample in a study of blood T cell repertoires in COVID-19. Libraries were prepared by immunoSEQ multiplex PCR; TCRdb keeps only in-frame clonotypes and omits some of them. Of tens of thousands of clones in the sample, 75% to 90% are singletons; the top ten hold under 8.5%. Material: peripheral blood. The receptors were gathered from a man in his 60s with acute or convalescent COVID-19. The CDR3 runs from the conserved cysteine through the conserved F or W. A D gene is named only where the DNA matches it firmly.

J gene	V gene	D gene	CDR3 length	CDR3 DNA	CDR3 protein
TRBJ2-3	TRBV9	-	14	TGTGCCAGCAGCGTATCCGGTAAACTTGATACGCAGTATTTT	CASSVSGKLDTQYF
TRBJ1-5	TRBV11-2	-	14	TGTGCCAGCAGCCCAGTGGACAGTCATCAGCCCCAGCATTTT	CASSPVDSHQPQHF
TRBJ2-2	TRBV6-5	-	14	TGTGCCAGCATGCGGCAGCAGAACACCGGGGAGCTGTTTTTT	CASMRQQNTGELFF
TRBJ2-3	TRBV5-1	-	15	TGCGCCAGCAGCGAGACGAGTCTAGCTACAGATACGCAGTATTTT	CASSETSLATDTQYF
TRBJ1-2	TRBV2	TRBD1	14	TGTGCCAGCCTACCGGGACAGGGGACCTATGGCTACACCTTC	CASLPGQGTYGYTF
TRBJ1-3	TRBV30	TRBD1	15	TGTGCCTGGAGTGCCGGGACAGCTATTGGAAACACCATATATTTT	CAWSAGTAIGNTIYF
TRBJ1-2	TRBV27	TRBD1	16	TGTGCCAGCAGTTTATTCCCCGACAGGGTGGTAGGTGGCTACACCTTC	CASSLFPDRVVGGYTF
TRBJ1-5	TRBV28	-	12	TGTGCCAGCCGGGAAGCAAGTCAGCCCCAGCATTTT	CASREASQPQHF
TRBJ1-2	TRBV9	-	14	TGTGCCAGCAGCGTAGACAGGGCCAACTATGGCTACACCTTC	CASSVDRANYGYTF
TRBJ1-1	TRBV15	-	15	TGTGCCACCAGCAGGACATCCCCGCGGGCCGCTGAAGCTTTCTTT	CATSRTSPRAAEAFF
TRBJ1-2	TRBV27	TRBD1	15	TGTGCCAGCAGTCACAGACAGGGCAGCGGCTATGGCTACACCTTC	CASSHRQGSGYGYTF